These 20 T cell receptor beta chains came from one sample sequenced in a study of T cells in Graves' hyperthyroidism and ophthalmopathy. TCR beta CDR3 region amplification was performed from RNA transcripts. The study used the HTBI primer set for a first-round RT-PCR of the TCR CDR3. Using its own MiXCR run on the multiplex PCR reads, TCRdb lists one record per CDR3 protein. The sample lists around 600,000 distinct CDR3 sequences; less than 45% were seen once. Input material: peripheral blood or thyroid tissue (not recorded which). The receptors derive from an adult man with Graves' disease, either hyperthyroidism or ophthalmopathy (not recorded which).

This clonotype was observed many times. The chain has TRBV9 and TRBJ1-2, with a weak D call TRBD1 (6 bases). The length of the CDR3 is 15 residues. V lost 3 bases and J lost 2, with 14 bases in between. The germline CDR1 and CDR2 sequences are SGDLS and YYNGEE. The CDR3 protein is CASSAGGQGNYGYTF. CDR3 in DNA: TGTGCCAGCAGCGCGGGAGGGCAGGGGAACTATGGCTACACCTTC.

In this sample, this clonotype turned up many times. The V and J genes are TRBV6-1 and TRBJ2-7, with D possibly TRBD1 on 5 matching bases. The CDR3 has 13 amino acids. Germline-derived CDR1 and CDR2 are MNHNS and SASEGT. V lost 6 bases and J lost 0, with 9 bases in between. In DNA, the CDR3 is TGTGCCAGCAGGGACATCGCCTCCTACGAGCAGTACTTC. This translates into CASRDIASYEQYF.

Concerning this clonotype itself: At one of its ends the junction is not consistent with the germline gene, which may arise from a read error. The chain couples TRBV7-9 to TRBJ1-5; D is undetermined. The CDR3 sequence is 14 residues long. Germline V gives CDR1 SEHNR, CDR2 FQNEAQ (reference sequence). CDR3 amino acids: CASSQDRRNQPQHF. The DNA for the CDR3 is TGCGCCAGCAGCCAAGATAGGAGAAATCAGCCCCAGCATTTT.

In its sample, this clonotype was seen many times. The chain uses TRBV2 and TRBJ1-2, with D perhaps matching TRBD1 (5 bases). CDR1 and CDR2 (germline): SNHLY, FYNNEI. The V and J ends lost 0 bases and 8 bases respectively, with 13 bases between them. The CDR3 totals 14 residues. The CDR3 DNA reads TGTGCCAGCAGTGAAGCGCGGGGGGTAGGAGGCTACACCTTC. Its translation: CASSEARGVGGYTF.

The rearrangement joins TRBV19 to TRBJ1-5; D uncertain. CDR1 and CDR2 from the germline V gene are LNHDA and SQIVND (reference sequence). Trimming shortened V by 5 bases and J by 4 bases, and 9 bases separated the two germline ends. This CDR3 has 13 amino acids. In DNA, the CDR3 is TGTGCCAGTAGTGGGTCCAGAAATCAGCCCCAGCATTTT. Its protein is CASSGSRNQPQHF.

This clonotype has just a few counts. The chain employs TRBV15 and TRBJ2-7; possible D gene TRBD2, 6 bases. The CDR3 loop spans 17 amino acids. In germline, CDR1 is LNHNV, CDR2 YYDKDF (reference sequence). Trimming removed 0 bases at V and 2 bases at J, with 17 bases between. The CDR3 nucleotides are TGTGCCACCAGCAGAGATCTGGGGCGGGGACCTACCTACGAGCAGTACTTC. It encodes CATSRDLGRGPTYEQYF.

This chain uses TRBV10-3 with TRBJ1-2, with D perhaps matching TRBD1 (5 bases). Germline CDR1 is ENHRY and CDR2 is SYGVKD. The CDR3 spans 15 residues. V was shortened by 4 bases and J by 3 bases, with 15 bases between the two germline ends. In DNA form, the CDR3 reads TGTGCCATCAGTGCCCGGGGCGTCAGACACTATGGCTACACCTTC. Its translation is CAISARGVRHYGYTF.

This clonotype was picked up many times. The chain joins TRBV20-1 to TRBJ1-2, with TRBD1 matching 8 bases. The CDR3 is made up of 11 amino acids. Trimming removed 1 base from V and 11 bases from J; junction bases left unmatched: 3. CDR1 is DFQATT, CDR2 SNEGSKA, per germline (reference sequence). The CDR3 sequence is CSARGTGWYTF. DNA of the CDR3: TGCAGTGCTAGAGGGACAGGGTGGTACACCTTC.

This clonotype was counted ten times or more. The CDR3 is CASSLAGGPGQPQHF. The CDR3 bases are TGTGCCAGCAGCTTAGCGGGGGGGCCCGGTCAGCCCCAGCATTTT. The rearrangement joins TRBV7-9 to TRBJ1-5; perhaps TRBD1 as D (6 bases). The CDR3 runs to 15 residues. The germline CDR1 and CDR2 sequences are SEHNR and FQNEAQ (reference sequence). Trimming left V 0 bases short and J 6 bases short, with 12 bases between.

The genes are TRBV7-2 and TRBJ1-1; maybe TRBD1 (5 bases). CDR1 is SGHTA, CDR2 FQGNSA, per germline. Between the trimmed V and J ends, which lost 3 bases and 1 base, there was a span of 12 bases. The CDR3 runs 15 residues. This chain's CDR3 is CASSLEDTTNTEAFF. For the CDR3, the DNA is TGTGCCAGCAGCTTGGAGGACACCACGAACACTGAAGCTTTCTTT.

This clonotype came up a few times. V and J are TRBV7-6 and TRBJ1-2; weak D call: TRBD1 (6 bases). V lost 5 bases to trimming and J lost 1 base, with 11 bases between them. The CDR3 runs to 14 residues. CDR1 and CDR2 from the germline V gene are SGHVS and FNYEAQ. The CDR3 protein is CASSQGGDNYGYTF. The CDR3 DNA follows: TGTGCCAGCAGCCAAGGGGGGGATAACTATGGCTACACCTTC.

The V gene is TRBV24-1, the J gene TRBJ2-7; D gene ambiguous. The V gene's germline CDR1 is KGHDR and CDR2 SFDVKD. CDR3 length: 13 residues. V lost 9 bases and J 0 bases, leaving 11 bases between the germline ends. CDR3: CATSDPFSYEQYF. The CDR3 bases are TGTGCCACCTCGGACCCATTCTCCTACGAGCAGTACTTC.

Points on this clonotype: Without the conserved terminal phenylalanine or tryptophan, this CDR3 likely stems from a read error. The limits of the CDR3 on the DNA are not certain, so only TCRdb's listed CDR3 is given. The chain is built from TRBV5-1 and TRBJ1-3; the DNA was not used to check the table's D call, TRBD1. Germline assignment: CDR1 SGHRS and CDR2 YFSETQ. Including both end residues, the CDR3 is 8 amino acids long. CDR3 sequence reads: CASSPGTT.

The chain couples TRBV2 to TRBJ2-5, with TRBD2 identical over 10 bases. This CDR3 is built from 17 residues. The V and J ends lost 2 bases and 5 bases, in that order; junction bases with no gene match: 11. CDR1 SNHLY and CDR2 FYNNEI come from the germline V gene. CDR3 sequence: CASSERRAGGKLETQYF. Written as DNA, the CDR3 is TGTGCCAGCAGTGAACGGAGAGCGGGAGGGAAGTTGGAGACCCAGTACTTC.

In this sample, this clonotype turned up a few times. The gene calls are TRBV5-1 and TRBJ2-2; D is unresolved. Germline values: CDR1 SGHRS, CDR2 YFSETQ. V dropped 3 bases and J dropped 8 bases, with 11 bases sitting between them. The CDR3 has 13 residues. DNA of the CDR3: TGCGCCAGCAGCTCGACACGAGAAGGGGAGCTGTTTTTT. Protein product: CASSSTREGELFF.

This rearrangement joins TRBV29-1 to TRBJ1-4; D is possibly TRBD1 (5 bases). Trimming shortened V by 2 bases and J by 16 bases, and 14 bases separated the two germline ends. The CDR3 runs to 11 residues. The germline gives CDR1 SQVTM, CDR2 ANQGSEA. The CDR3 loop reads CSVEQGGEKFF. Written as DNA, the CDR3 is TGCAGCGTTGAACAGGGAGGAGAGAAGTTTTTT.

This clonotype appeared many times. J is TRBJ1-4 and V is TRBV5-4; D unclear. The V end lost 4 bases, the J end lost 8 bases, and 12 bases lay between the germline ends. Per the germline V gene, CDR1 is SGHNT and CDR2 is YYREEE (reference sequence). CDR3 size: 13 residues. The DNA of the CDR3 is TGTGCCAGCAGCCGTAGGGCGGGGGAAAAACTGTTTTTT. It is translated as CASSRRAGEKLFF.

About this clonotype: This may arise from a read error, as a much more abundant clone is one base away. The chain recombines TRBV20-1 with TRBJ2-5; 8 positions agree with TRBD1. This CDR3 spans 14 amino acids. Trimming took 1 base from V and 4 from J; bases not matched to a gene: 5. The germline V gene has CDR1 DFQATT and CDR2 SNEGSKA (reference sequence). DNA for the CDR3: TGCAGTGCTAGAGTGCAGGGGGCGCGAGAGACCCAGTACTTC. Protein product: CSARVQGARETQYF.

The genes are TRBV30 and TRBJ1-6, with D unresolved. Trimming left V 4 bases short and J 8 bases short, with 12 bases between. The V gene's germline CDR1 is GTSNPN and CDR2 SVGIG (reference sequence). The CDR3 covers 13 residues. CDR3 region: CAWMPRSDSPLHF. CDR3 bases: TGTGCCTGGATGCCCCGGTCTGATTCACCCCTCCACTTT.

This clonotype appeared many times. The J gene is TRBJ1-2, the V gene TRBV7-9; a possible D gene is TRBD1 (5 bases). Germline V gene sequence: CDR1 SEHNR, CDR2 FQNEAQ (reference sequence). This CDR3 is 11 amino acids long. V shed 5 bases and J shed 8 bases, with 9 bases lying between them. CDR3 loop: CASSPGKGYTF. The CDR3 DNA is TGTGCCAGCAGCCCAGGGAAGGGCTACACCTTC. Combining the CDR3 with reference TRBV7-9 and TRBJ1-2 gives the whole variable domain DTGVSQNPRHKITKRGQNVTFRCDPISEHNRLYWYRQTLGQGPEFLTYFQNEAQLEKSRLLSDRFSAERPKGSFSTLEIQRTEQGDSAMYLCASSPGKGYTFGSGTRLTVV.